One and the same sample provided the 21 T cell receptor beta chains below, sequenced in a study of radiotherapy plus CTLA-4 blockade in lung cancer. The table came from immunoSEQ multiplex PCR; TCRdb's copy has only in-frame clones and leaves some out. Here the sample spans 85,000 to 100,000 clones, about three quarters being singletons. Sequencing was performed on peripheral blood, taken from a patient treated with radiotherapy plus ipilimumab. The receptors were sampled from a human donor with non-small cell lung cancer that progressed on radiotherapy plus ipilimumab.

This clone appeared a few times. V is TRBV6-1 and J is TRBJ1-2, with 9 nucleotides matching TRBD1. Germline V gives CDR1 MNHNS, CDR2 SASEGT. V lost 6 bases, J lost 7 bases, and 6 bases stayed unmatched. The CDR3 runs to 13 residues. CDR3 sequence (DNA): TGTGCCAGCAGGGAGACAGGGGGGGGTGGCTACACCTTC. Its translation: CASRETGGGGYTF.

The CDR3: CASSLRQTVQSYTF. Written as DNA, the CDR3 is TGTGCCAGCAGCTTGAGGCAGACAGTCCAAAGCTACACCTTC. The rearrangement joins TRBV7-2 to TRBJ1-2, with D possibly being TRBD1 (5 bases). CDR3 length: 14 residues. The germline CDR1 and CDR2 sequences are SGHTA and FQGNSA. The germline V and J ends were trimmed by 3 bases and 9 bases, with 17 bases remaining between them.

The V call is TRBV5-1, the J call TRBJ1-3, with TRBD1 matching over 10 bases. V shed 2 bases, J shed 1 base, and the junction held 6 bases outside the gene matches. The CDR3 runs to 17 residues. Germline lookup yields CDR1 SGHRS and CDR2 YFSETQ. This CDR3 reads CASSLDRGLGSGNTIYF. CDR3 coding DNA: TGCGCCAGCAGCTTAGACAGGGGGCTTGGGTCTGGAAACACCATATATTTT.

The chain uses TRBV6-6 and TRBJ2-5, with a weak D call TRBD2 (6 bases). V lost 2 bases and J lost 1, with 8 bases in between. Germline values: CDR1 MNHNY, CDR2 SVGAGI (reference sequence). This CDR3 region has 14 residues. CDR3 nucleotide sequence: TGTGCCAGCAGTTACCCGGGGGTCCAAGAGACCCAGTACTTC. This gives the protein CASSYPGVQETQYF.

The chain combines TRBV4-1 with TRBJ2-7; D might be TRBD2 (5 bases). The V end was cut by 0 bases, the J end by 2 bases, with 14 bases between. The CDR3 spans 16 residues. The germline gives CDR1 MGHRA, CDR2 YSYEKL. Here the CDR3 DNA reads TGCGCCAGCAGCCAAGAAAGCCGGGGATCCGCCTACGAGCAGTACTTC. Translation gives CASSQESRGSAYEQYF.

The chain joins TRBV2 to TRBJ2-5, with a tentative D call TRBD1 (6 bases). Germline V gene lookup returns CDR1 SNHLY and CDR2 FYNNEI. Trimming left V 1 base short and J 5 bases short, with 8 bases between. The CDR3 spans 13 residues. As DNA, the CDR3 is TGTGCCAGCAGTGAAGATCAGGGGGAGACCCAGTACTTC. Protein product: CASSEDQGETQYF. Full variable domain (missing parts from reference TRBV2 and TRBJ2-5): EPEVTQTPSHQVTQMGQEVILRCVPISNHLYFYWYRQILGQKVEFLVSFYNNEISEKSEIFDDQFSVERPDGSNFTLKIRSTKLEDSAMYFCASSEDQGETQYFGPGTRLLVL.

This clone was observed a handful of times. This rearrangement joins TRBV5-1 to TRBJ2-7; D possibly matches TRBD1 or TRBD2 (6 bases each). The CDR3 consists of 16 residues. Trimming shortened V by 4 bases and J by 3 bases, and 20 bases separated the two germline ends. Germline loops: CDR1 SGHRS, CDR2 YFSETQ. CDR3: CASSPIIGGKDYEQYF. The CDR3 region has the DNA TGCGCCAGCAGCCCGATAATAGGGGGGAAAGACTACGAGCAGTACTTC.

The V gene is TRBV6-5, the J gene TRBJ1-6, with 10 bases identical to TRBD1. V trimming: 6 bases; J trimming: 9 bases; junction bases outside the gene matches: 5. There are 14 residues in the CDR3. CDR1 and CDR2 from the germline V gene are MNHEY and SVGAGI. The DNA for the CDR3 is TGTGCCAGCAGCCGGGACAGGGGTAGTTCACCCCTCCACTTT. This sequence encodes CASSRDRGSSPLHF.

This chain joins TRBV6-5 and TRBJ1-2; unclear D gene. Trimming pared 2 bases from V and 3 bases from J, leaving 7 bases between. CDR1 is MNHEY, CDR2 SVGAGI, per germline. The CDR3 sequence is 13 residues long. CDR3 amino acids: CASSYGRDYGYTF. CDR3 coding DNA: TGTGCCAGCAGTTACGGGCGGGACTATGGCTACACCTTC.

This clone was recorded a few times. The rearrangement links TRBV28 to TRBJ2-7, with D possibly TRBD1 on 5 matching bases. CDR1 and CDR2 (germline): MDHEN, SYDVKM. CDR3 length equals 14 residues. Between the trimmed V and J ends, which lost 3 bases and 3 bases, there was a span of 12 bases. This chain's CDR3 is CASSFRGTHYEQYF. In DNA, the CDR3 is TGTGCCAGCAGTTTTAGGGGCACCCACTACGAGCAGTACTTC.

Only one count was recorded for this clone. CDR3 nucleotides: TGTGCCAGCAGTTTATCGCAAGAGACCCAGTACTTC. Its translation is CASSLSQETQYF. The rearrangement joins TRBV28 to TRBJ2-5, with D unresolved. This CDR3 spans 12 amino acids. Deletions cut 1 base from V and 2 bases from J, with 2 bases between. Germline assignment: CDR1 MDHEN and CDR2 SYDVKM.

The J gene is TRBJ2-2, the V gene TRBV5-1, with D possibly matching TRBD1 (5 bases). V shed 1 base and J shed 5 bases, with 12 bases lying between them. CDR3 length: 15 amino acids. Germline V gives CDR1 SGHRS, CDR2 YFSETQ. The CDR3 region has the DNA TGCGCCAGCAGCTTGACACAGGTTCTAACCGGGGAGCTGTTTTTT. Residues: CASSLTQVLTGELFF.

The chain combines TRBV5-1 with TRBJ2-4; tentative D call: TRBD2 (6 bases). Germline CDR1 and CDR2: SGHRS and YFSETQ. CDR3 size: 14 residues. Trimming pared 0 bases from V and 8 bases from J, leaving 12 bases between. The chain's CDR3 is CASSLGGGEDIQYF. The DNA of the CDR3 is TGCGCCAGCAGCTTGGGTGGAGGGGAAGACATTCAGTACTTC. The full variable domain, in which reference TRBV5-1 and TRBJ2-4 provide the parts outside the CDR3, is KAGVTQTPRYLIKTRGQQVTLSCSPISGHRSVSWYQQTPGQGLQFLFEYFSETQRNKGNFPGRFSGRQFSNSRSEMNVSTLELGDSALYLCASSLGGGEDIQYFGAGTRLSVL.

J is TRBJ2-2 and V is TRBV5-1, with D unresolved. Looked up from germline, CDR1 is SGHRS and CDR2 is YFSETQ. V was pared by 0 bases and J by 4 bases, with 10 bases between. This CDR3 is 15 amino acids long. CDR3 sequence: CASSLAGRSTGELFF. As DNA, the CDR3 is TGCGCCAGCAGCTTGGCCGGAAGGTCCACCGGGGAGCTGTTTTTT.

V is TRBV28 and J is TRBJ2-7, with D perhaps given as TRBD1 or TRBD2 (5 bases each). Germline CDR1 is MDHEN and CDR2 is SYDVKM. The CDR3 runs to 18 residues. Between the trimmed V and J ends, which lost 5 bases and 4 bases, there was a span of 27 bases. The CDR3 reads CASSPRGRAIEFLYEQYF. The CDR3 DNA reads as TGTGCCAGCAGTCCGAGGGGCAGGGCGATAGAATTTCTGTACGAGCAGTACTTC.

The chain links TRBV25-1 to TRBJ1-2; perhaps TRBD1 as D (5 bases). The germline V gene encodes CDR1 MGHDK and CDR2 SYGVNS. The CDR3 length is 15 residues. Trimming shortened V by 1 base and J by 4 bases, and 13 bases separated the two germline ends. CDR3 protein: CASSEFGTAAYGYTF. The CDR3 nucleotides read TGTGCCAGCAGTGAATTTGGGACTGCGGCCTATGGCTACACCTTC.

The CDR3 DNA reads as TGTGCCAGCAGTTTAGGACAGGGGTATGGGGGCAATGAGCAGTTCTTC. Residues: CASSLGQGYGGNEQFF. V and J are TRBV28 and TRBJ2-1; 9 bases are a match to TRBD1. This CDR3 has 16 residues. In germline, CDR1 is MDHEN, CDR2 SYDVKM. With V trimmed by 2 bases and J by 6 bases, 8 bases remained unmatched.

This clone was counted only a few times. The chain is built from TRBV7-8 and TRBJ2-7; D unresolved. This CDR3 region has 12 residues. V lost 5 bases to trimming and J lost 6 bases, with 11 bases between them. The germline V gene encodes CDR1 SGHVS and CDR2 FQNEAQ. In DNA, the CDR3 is TGTGCCAGCAGCCCCGTGGGCGGCGAGCAGTACTTC. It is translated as CASSPVGGEQYF.

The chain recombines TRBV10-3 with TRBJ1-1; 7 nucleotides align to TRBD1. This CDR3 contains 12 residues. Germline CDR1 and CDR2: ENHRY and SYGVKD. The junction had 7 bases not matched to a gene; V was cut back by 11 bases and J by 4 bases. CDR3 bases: TGTGCCGCCGGGACAGAGGGCACTGAAGCTTTCTTT. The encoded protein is CAAGTEGTEAFF.

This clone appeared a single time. The CDR3 DNA reads as TGTGCCAGCAGCTCCCCTCTCCGGGGCGAGCAGTACTTC. This codes for CASSSPLRGEQYF. V usage is TRBV11-2 and J usage is TRBJ2-7, with a tentative D call TRBD2 (5 bases). V lost 4 bases to trimming and J lost 6 bases, with 13 bases between them. The CDR3 consists of 13 residues. The germline V gene encodes CDR1 SGHAT and CDR2 FQNNGV.

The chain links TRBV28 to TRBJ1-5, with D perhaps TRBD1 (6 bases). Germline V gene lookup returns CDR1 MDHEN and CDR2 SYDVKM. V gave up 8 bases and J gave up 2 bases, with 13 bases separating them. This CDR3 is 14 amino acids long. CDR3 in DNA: TGTGCCAGCTGGGGGGCGAATGGCAATCAGCCCCAGCATTTT. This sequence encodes CASWGANGNQPQHF.